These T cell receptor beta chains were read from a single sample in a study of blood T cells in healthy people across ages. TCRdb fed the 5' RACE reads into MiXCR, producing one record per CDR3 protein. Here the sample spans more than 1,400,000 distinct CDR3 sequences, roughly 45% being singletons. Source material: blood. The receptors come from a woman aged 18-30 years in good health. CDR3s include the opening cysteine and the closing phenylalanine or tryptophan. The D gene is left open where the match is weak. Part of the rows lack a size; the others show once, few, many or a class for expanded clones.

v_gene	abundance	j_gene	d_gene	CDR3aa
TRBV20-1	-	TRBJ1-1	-	CSARDPGGRVTEAFF
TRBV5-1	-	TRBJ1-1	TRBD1	CASSLPLGQGEEAFF
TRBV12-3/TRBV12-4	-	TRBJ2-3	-	CAGSPFLVSTDTQYF
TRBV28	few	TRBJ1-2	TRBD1	CASSLRRGHIYTF
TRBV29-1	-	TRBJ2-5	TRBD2	CSVDGTSGGEETQYF
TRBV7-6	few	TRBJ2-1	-	CASSLYATYNEQFF
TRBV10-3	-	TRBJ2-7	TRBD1	CAISPTTGEHEQYF
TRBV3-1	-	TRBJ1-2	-	CASSQSRPGPIYGYTF
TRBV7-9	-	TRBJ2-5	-	CASSLVSREETQYF
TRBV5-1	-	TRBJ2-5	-	CASSLSREETQYF
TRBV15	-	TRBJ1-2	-	CATSRDVWDGYTF
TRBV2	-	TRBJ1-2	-	CARNDHDYGYTF
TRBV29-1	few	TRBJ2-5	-	CSVGLPGSQETQYF
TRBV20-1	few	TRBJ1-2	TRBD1	CRGQGDYGYTF
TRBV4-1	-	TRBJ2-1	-	CASLKAEGYNEQFF
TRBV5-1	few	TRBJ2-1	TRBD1	CASSFSGQRTGAYNEQFF
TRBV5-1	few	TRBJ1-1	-	CASSGRTGTKNTEAFF